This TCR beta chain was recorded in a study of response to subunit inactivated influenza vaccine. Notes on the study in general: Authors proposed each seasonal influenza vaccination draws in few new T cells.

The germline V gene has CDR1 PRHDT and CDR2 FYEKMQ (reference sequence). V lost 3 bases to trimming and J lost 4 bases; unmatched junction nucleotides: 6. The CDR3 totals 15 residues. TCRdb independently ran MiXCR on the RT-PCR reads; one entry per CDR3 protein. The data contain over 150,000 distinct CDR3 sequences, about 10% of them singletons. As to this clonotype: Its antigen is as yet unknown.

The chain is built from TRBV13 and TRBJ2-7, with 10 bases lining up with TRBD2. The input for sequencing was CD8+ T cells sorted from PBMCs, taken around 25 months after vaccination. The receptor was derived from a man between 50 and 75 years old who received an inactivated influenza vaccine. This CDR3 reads CASSFTGLAKYEQYF. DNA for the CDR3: TGTGCCAGCAGCTTTACGGGACTAGCGAAATACGAGCAGTACTTC.